Following are 30 T cell receptor beta chains from one sample sequenced in a study of cytomegalovirus exposure and HLA in healthy donors. The PCR had 60 Vbeta and 13 Jbeta primers. Profiled with immunoSEQ multiplex PCR; TCRdb holds only in-frame clones, not every one. Among 100,000 or so clones listed, approximately 78% were seen once. The sequenced sample was PBMCs. Receptors originate from a woman in her thirties or forties in good health and CMV-seropositive.

Regarding this clone: The same CDR3 is also encoded by other DNA sequences in this sample. V usage is TRBV19 and J usage is TRBJ1-2; D gene unclear. Germline-derived CDR1 and CDR2 are LNHDA and SQIVND (reference sequence). Trimming shortened V by 3 bases and J by 4 bases, and 12 bases separated the two germline ends. The CDR3 extends over 14 amino acids. The CDR3 region is CASSIGRQPYGYTF. Written as DNA, the CDR3 is TGTGCCAGTAGTATCGGTCGTCAACCCTATGGCTACACCTTC.

The rearrangement joins TRBV29-1 to TRBJ2-5; D ambiguous. The assigned J gene may be wrong: the sequence end matches TRBJ2-7 better. There are 12 residues in the CDR3. Germline loops: CDR1 SQVTM, CDR2 ANQGSEA. The CDR3 loop reads CSVSGSSYEQYF. In DNA form, the CDR3 reads TGCAGCGTTTCAGGCTCTTCCTACGAGCAGTACTTC.

The chain carries TRBV11-2 and TRBJ2-3, with D perhaps TRBD2 (7 bases). The CDR3 extends over 17 amino acids. CDR1 is SGHAT, CDR2 FQNNGV, per germline. V was cut by 4 bases and J by 1 base, with 18 bases left in between. The DNA for the CDR3 is TGTGCCAGCAGCTCATCAAGGGGGGGCGGACGCACAGATACGCAGTATTTT. It is translated as CASSSSRGGGRTDTQYF.

This clone was seen more than once but under ten times. V usage is TRBV10-1 and J usage is TRBJ2-1, with TRBD2 identical over 7 bases. Losses at the gene ends were 6 bases for V and 3 bases for J; bases not matched to a gene: 8. In germline, CDR1 is WNHNN, CDR2 SYGVQD (reference sequence). The CDR3 is 15 residues long. In DNA form, the CDR3 reads TGCGCCAGCAGGCGGGGCGGGAGAGACTACAATGAGCAGTTCTTC. It encodes CASRRGGRDYNEQFF.

This clone was seen just once. The chain combines TRBV7-2 with TRBJ1-2; no reliable D call. The CDR3 has 12 residues. The V gene's germline CDR1 is SGHTA and CDR2 FQGNSA. V gave up 2 bases and J gave up 4 bases, with 5 bases separating them. In DNA form, the CDR3 reads TGTGCCAGCAGCTTACAGTTCTATGGCTACACCTTC. Translating gives CASSLQFYGYTF.

This chain joins TRBV7-8 and TRBJ2-3, with TRBD1 matching over 8 bases. This CDR3 is built from 15 residues. The germline V gene encodes CDR1 SGHVS and CDR2 FQNEAQ. Trimming took 5 bases from V and 4 from J; bases not matched to a gene: 8. The CDR3 DNA reads TGTGCCAGCAGCACCGGACAGGGCCCCGCAGATACGCAGTATTTT. Protein: CASSTGQGPADTQYF.

This clone has more than one count but fewer than ten. This CDR3 is CASSVVASGRADTQYF. The CDR3 coding sequence is TGTGCCAGCAGCGTAGTTGCTAGCGGGAGGGCAGATACGCAGTATTTT. The chain links TRBV9 to TRBJ2-3, with 12 bases fitting TRBD2. The CDR3 extends over 16 amino acids. CDR1 SGDLS and CDR2 YYNGEE come from the germline V gene. V dropped 0 bases and J dropped 4; count of bases not matched to a gene: 3.

The chain combines TRBV4-3 with TRBJ2-7; perhaps TRBD2 as D (6 bases). V was clipped by 0 bases and J by 2 bases, with 17 bases between them. The CDR3 loop spans 17 amino acids. Germline V lookup: CDR1 LGHNA, CDR2 YSLEER. The CDR3 DNA is TGCGCCAGCAGCCAAGATATTCGCGGGACCGATCCCTACGAGCAGTACTTC. It yields the protein CASSQDIRGTDPYEQYF.

The gene calls are TRBV27 and TRBJ2-1, with D unclear. V was clipped by 7 bases and J by 1 base, with 14 bases between them. Per the germline V gene, CDR1 is MNHEY and CDR2 is SMNVEV (reference sequence). There are 15 residues in the CDR3. The CDR3 region has the DNA TGTGCCAGCACCCCGTTCTCGAGGTCCTACAATGAGCAGTTCTTC. This sequence encodes CASTPFSRSYNEQFF.

V usage is TRBV11-1 and J usage is TRBJ2-1; TRBD2 aligns across 9 bases. Germline V lookup: CDR1 SGHAT, CDR2 FQDESV (reference sequence). Trimming removed 7 bases from V and 2 bases from J; junction bases left unmatched: 12. CDR3 length: 17 amino acids. This CDR3 reads CASNRASGIPTYNEQFF. The CDR3 DNA reads as TGTGCCAGCAATCGGGCTAGCGGGATCCCAACCTACAATGAGCAGTTCTTC.

This sequence joins TRBV11-3 and TRBJ2-3, with 10 positions matching TRBD2. After removal of 3 bases from V and 3 bases from J, the junction contained 9 bases not matched to a gene. CDR3 length: 17 amino acids. Germline assignment: CDR1 SGHNT and CDR2 YENEEA. For the CDR3, the DNA is TGTGCCAGCAGCTTGGAAAGCGGGAGGGGTTGGACAGATACGCAGTATTTT. Its translation is CASSLESGRGWTDTQYF.

The V call is TRBV5-6, the J call TRBJ1-2; TRBD1 matches 7 bases. The CDR3 has 14 residues. Trimming at V came to 2 bases and at J to 6 bases, leaving 7 bases not matched to a gene. Per germline, CDR1 SGHDT and CDR2 YYEEEE. CDR3 loop: CASSLGRGLNGYTF. In DNA form, the CDR3 reads TGTGCCAGCAGCTTAGGCAGGGGGTTAAATGGCTACACCTTC.

The count of this clone is one. This chain connects TRBV7-2 to TRBJ2-7, with 10 bases that match TRBD2. Looked up from germline, CDR1 is SGHTA and CDR2 is FQGNSA. The CDR3 contains 15 residues. The trim removed 5 bases at V and 2 bases at J, leaving 6 bases unmatched. CDR3 sequence (DNA): TGTGCCAGCAGCGCTAGCGGGAGAGACACCTACGAGCAGTACTTC. This gives the protein CASSASGRDTYEQYF.

The genes are TRBV6-1 and TRBJ2-3, with 10 bases matching TRBD1. Germline V gene lookup returns CDR1 MNHNS and CDR2 SASEGT. Trimming cost V 4 bases and J 0 bases; bases outside gene matches: 1. The CDR3 has 15 amino acids. In nucleotides, the CDR3 is TGTGCCAGCAGTGGACAGGGGGCGAGCACAGATACGCAGTATTTT. Translating it yields CASSGQGASTDTQYF.

The rearrangement joins TRBV7-9 to TRBJ2-2; TRBD1 matches 7 bases. Germline-derived CDR1 and CDR2 are SEHNR and FQNEAQ (reference sequence). The CDR3 is 14 amino acids. V dropped 5 bases and J dropped 3; count of bases not matched to a gene: 3. Here the CDR3 DNA reads TGTGCCAGCAGCGGACAGGTCGACACCGGGGAGCTGTTTTTT. Residues: CASSGQVDTGELFF.

The V call is TRBV5-1, the J call TRBJ2-1, with TRBD2 matching over 8 bases. Germline CDR1 and CDR2: SGHRS and YFSETQ. J gave up 5 bases and V 0 bases, and 7 bases lay outside the gene matches. The CDR3 sequence is 16 residues long. The CDR3 protein is CASSLVLTGGDNEQFF. The CDR3, as DNA: TGCGCCAGCAGCTTGGTATTGACGGGGGGGGACAATGAGCAGTTCTTC.

This rearrangement joins TRBV29-1 to TRBJ2-2, with 7 bases that match TRBD1. Germline loops: CDR1 SQVTM, CDR2 ANQGSEA. The CDR3 loop spans 13 amino acids. V shed 5 bases, J shed 5 bases, and the junction held 5 bases outside the gene matches. Here the CDR3 DNA reads TGCAGCGTTCGACAGGGTTGGACCGGGGAGCTGTTTTTT. Its protein product is CSVRQGWTGELFF.

The CDR3 nucleotides are TGTGCCAGCAGTGAATTAAGCGGTGAGCTAGCCAAAAACATTCAGTACTTC. It encodes CASSELSGELAKNIQYF. The V and J genes are TRBV25-1 and TRBJ2-4, with D possibly being TRBD2 (5 bases). This CDR3 comprises 17 residues. The germline V gene encodes CDR1 MGHDK and CDR2 SYGVNS. V gave up 1 base and J gave up 0 bases, with 13 bases separating them. Supplemented by reference TRBV25-1 and TRBJ2-4, the full variable domain reads EADIYQTPRYLVIGTGKKITLECSQTMGHDKMYWYQQDPGMELHLIHYSYGVNSTEKGDLSSESTVSRIRTEHFPLTLESARPSHTSQYLCASSELSGELAKNIQYFGAGTRLSVL.

The chain is built from TRBV5-4 and TRBJ2-7; TRBD1 aligns across 12 bases. Germline V lookup: CDR1 SGHNT, CDR2 YYREEE (reference sequence). J was trimmed by 6 bases and V by 3 bases; bases with no gene match: 7. The CDR3 length is 15 residues. CDR3 DNA sequence: TGTGCCAGCAGCTACTCCGGGACAGGGGGCCTCGAGCAGTACTTC. It yields the protein CASSYSGTGGLEQYF.

The rearrangement joins TRBV5-4 to TRBJ2-2; a possible D gene is TRBD2 (5 bases). Germline V gives CDR1 SGHNT, CDR2 YYREEE (reference sequence). The CDR3 runs to 13 residues. V was clipped by 4 bases and J by 7 bases, with 11 bases between them. CDR3 amino acids: CASSPPGGGELFF. Here the CDR3 DNA reads TGTGCCAGCAGCCCCCCCGGAGGCGGGGAGCTGTTTTTT.

The table lists this clone with a few counts. The rearrangement links TRBV2 to TRBJ1-2; D ambiguous. V gave up 4 bases and J gave up 8 bases, with 14 bases separating them. The CDR3 is made up of 13 amino acids. The germline gives CDR1 SNHLY, CDR2 FYNNEI. The CDR3 nucleotides read TGTGCCAGCAGTGTAAATAGAAATGAAGGCTACACCTTC. Amino acid sequence: CASSVNRNEGYTF.

This clone turned up a few times. The V and J genes are TRBV7-2 and TRBJ2-1; TRBD2 aligns across 14 bases. The V gene's germline CDR1 is SGHTA and CDR2 FQGNSA. CDR3 length equals 15 residues. Trimming took 4 bases from V and 8 from J; bases not matched to a gene: 4. The CDR3 protein is CASSWGLAGVDEQFF. The CDR3 bases are TGTGCCAGCAGCTGGGGACTAGCGGGGGTAGATGAGCAGTTCTTC.

The V call is TRBV11-2, the J call TRBJ2-7, with 9 bases that match TRBD1. The germline V gene has CDR1 SGHAT and CDR2 FQNNGV. V gave up 4 bases and J gave up 5 bases; unmatched junction bases: 6. This CDR3 spans 14 amino acids. The CDR3 protein is CASSSGTGYDEQYF. CDR3 DNA: TGTGCCAGCAGCTCCGGGACAGGGTATGACGAGCAGTACTTC.

The chain has TRBV6-5 and TRBJ1-5; D is unclear. The CDR3 runs 13 residues. CDR1 is MNHEY, CDR2 SVGAGI, per germline. The ends were cut back, 2 bases at V and 5 bases at J, with 7 bases in the middle. CDR3: CASSYQEDQPQHF. The CDR3 nucleotides are TGTGCCAGCAGTTACCAGGAGGATCAGCCCCAGCATTTT.

The chain carries TRBV11-1 and TRBJ2-7; unclear D gene. Germline CDR1 and CDR2: SGHAT and FQDESV (reference sequence). Trimming left V 2 bases short and J 6 bases short, with 11 bases between. The CDR3 has 13 amino acids. The CDR3 sequence is CASSLILVGEQYF. In DNA, the CDR3 is TGTGCCAGCAGCTTAATCCTAGTTGGCGAGCAGTACTTC.

Concerning this clone itself: The junction does not match germline at one end; this may be a read error. The chain recombines TRBV7-7 with TRBJ2-5; a weak D match, TRBD2 (7 bases). This CDR3 is built from 15 residues. The germline V gene encodes CDR1 SSHAT and CDR2 FNYEAQ (reference sequence). The CDR3 loop reads CASSKGGGTGETQYF. The CDR3 region has the DNA TGTGCTAGCAGCAAAGGGGGGGGGACGGGAGAGACCCAGTACTTC.

The chain joins TRBV19 to TRBJ1-5, with D possibly TRBD1 on 5 matching bases. The CDR3 covers 17 residues. Trimming shortened V by 1 base and J by 0 bases, and 13 bases separated the two germline ends. Germline V gene lookup returns CDR1 LNHDA and CDR2 SQIVND (reference sequence). For the CDR3, the DNA is TGTGCCAGTAGTATAGGGGGGGTTGGGCTTAGCAATCAGCCCCAGCATTTT. It specifies CASSIGGVGLSNQPQHF.

Of note for this clone: Other DNA variants within this sample encode the same CDR3. V gene TRBV6-6 combines with J gene TRBJ2-1, with D possibly being TRBD2 (5 bases). The CDR3 spans 15 residues. The germline CDR1 and CDR2 sequences are MNHNY and SVGAGI (reference sequence). The ends were cut back, 4 bases at V and 4 bases at J, with 14 bases in the middle. The CDR3: CASSFEGPEYNEQFF. In nucleotides, the CDR3 is TGTGCCAGCAGTTTTGAGGGTCCAGAGTACAATGAGCAGTTCTTC.

V and J are TRBV30 and TRBJ1-1; D perhaps matches TRBD1 (6 bases). This CDR3 region has 15 residues. Looked up from germline, CDR1 is GTSNPN and CDR2 is SVGIG (reference sequence). V lost 5 bases and J lost 6, with 22 bases in between. The CDR3 region is CAWEVDRQDGAEAFF. As DNA, the CDR3 is TGTGCCTGGGAAGTAGATAGACAGGACGGCGCTGAAGCTTTCTTT.

This chain links TRBV9 with TRBJ2-5; D gene unclear. Germline CDR1 SGDLS, CDR2 YYNGEE. CDR3 length: 15 residues. V gave up 0 bases and J gave up 0 bases, with 9 bases separating them. CDR3 in DNA: TGTGCCAGCAGCGTAGCTCCGCAGTACCAAGAGACCCAGTACTTC. Its translation is CASSVAPQYQETQYF. The entire variable domain, with the rest obtained from reference TRBV9 and TRBJ2-5, is as follows: DSGVTQTPKHLITATGQRVTLRCSPRSGDLSVYWYQQSLDQGLQFLIQYYNGEERAKGNILERFSAQQFPDLHSELNLSSLELGDSALYFCASSVAPQYQETQYFGPGTRLLVL.